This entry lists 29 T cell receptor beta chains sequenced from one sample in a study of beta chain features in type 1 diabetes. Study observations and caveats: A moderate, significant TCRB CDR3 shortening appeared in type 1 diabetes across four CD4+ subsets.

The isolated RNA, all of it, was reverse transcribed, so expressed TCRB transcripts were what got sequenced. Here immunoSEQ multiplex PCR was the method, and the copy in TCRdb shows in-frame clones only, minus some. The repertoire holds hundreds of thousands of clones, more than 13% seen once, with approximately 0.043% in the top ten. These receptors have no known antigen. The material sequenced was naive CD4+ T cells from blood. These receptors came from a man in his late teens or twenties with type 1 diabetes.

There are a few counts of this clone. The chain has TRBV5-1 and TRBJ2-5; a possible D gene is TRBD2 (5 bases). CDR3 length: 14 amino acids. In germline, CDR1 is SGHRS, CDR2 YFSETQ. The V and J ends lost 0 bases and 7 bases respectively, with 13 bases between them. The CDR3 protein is CASSLDGREGTQYF. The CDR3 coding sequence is TGCGCCAGCAGCTTGGATGGCAGAGAGGGGACCCAGTACTTC.

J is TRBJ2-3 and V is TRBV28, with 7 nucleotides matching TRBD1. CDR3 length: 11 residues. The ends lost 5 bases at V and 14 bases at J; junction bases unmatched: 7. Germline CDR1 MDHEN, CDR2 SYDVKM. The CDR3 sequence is CASSTPGQRYF. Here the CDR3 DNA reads TGTGCCAGCAGTACACCGGGACAGCGGTATTTT.

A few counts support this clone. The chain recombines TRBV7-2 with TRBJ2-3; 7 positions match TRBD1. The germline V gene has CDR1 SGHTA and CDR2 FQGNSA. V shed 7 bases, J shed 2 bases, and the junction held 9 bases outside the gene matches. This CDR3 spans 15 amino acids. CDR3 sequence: CASTRLDRDTDTQYF. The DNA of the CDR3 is TGTGCCAGCACTAGGCTCGACAGGGACACAGATACGCAGTATTTT.

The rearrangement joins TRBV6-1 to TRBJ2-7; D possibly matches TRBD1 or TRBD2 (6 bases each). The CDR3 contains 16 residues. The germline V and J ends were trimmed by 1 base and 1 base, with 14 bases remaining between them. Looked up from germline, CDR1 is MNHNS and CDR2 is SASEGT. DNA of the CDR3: TGTGCCAGCAGTGAAGTACCAGGAGGGGGTTCCTACGAGCAGTACTTC. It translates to CASSEVPGGGSYEQYF.

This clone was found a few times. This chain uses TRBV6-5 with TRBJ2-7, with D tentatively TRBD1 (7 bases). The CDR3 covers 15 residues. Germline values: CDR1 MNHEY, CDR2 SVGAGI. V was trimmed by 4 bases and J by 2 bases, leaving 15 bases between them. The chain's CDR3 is CASSWGDRPTYEQYF. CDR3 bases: TGTGCCAGCAGTTGGGGGGACAGACCCACCTACGAGCAGTACTTC.

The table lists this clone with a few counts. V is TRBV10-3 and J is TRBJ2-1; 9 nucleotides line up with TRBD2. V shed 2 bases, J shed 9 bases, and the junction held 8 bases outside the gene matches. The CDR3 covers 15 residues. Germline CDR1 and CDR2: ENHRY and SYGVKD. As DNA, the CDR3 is TGTGCCATCAGTGAGCAGTCTAGCGGGAATGGTGAGCAGTTCTTC. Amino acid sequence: CAISEQSSGNGEQFF.

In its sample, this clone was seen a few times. CDR3 nucleotides: TGCGCCAGCGGGACTAGCGGGACTCGTGGCGACGAGCAGTACTTC. It specifies CASGTSGTRGDEQYF. The chain has TRBV10-1 and TRBJ2-7; 13 positions agree with TRBD2. J was trimmed by 5 bases and V by 8 bases; bases with no gene match: 9. The CDR3 consists of 15 residues. The germline gives CDR1 WNHNN, CDR2 SYGVQD (reference sequence).

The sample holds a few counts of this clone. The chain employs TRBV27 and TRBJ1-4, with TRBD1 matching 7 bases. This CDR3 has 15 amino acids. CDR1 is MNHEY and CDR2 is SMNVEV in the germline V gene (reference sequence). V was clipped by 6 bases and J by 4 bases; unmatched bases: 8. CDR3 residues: CASSPQRGRNEKLFF. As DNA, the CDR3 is TGTGCCAGCAGCCCCCAAAGGGGGCGTAATGAAAAACTGTTTTTT.

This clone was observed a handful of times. CDR3 DNA: TGTGCCAGCAGTGTTCTAGCGGGAGGTAACCGGTACCAAGAGACCCAGTACTTC. Amino acids: CASSVLAGGNRYQETQYF. The chain couples TRBV25-1 to TRBJ2-5; the match to TRBD2 covers 11 bases. Looked up from germline, CDR1 is MGHDK and CDR2 is SYGVNS. V shed 4 bases, J shed 0 bases, and the junction held 10 bases outside the gene matches. CDR3 length: 18 residues.

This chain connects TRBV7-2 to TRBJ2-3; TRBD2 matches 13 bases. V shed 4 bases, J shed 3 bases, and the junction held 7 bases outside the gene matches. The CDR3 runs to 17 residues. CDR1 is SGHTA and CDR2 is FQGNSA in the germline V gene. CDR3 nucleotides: TGTGCCAGCAGCTCATTGACTAGCGGGGGGAGGACAGATACGCAGTATTTT. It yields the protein CASSSLTSGGRTDTQYF.

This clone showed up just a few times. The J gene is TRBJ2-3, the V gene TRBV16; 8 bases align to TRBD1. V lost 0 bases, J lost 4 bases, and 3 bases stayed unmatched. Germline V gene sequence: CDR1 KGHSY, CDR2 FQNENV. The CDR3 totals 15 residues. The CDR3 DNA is TGTGCCAGCAGCCAATCGGACAGGGCGGCAGATACGCAGTATTTT. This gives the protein CASSQSDRAADTQYF. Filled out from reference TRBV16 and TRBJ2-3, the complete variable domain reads GEEVAQTPKHLVRGEGQKAKLYCAPIKGHSYVFWYQQVLKNEFKFLISFQNENVFDETGMPKERFSAKCLPNSPCSLEIQATKLEDSAVYFCASSQSDRAADTQYFGPGTRLTVL.

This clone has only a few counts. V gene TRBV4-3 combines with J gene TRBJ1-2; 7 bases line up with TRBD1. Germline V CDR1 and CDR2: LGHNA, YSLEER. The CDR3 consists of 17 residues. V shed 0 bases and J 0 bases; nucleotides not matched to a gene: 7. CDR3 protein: CASSQERGQDANYGYTF. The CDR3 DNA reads TGCGCCAGCAGCCAAGAAAGGGGGCAGGACGCTAACTATGGCTACACCTTC.

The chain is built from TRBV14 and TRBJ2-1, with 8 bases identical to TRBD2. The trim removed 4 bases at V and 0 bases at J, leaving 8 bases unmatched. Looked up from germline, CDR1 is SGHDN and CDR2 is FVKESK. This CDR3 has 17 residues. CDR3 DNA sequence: TGTGCCAGCAGCCTATTACTAGCGGCTAGCTCCTACAATGAGCAGTTCTTC. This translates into CASSLLLAASSYNEQFF.

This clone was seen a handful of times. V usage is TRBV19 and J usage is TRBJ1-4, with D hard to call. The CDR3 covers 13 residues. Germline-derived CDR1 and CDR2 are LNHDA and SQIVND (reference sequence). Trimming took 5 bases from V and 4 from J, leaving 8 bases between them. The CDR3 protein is CASSVGRNEKLFF. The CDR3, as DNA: TGTGCCAGTAGTGTCGGCCGTAATGAAAAACTGTTTTTT.

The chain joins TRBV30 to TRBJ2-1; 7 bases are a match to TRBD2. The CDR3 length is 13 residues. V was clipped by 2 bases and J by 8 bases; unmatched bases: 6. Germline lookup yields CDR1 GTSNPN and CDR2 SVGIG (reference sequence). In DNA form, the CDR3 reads TGTGCCTGGAGTTCCGGTCTAGCGGATGAGCAGTTCTTC. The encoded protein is CAWSSGLADEQFF.

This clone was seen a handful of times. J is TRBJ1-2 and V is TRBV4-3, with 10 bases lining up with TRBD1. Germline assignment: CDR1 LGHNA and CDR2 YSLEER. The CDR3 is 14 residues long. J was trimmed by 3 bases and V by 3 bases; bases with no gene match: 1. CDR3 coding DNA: TGCGCCAGCAGCCAGACAGGGGGCTACTATGGCTACACCTTC. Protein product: CASSQTGGYYGYTF.

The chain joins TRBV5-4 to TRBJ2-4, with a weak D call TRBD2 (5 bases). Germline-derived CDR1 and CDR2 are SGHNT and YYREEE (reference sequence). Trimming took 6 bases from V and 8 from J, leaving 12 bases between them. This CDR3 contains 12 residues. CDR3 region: CASTWRMDIQYF. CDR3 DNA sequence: TGTGCCAGCACCTGGAGGATGGACATTCAGTACTTC.

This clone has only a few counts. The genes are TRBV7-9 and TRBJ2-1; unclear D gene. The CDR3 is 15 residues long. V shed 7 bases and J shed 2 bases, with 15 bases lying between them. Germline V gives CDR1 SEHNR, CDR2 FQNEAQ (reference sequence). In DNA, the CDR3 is TGTGCCAGCAATGTAGCTAAAATTACCTACAATGAGCAGTTCTTC. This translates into CASNVAKITYNEQFF.

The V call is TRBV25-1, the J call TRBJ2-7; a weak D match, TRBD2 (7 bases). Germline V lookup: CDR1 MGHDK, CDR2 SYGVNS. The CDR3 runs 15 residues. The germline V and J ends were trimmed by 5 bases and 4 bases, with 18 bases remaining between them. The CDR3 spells CASSFRGAINYEQYF. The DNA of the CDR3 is TGTGCCAGCAGTTTTCGGGGGGCGATTAATTACGAGCAGTACTTC.

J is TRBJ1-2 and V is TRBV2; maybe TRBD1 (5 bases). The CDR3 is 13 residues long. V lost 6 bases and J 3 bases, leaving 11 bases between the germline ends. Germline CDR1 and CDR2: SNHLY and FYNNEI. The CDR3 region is CASSRDGHYGYTF. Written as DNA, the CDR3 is TGTGCCAGCAGCCGGGACGGCCACTATGGCTACACCTTC.

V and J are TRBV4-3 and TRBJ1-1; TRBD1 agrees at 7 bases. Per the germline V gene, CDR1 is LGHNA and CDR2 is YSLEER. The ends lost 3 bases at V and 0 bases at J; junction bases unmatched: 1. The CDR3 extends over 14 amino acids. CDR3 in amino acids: CASSQTGMNTEAFF. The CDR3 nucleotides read TGCGCCAGCAGCCAGACAGGGATGAACACTGAAGCTTTCTTT.

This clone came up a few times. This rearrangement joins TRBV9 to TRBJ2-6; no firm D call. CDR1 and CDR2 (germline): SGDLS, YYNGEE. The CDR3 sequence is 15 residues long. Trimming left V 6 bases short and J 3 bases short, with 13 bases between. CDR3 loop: CASTEHVDGANVLTF. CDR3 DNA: TGTGCCAGCACCGAGCATGTGGATGGGGCCAACGTCCTGACTTTC.

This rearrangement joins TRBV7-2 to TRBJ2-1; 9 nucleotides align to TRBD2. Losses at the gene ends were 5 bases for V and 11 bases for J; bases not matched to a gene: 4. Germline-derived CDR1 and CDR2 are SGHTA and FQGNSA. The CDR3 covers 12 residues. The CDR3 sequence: CASSQGLAKQFF. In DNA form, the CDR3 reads TGTGCCAGCAGCCAGGGACTAGCCAAGCAGTTCTTC.

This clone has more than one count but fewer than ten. The CDR3 region has the DNA TGTGCCAGCAGTTCATCAGGGGGAAGCACTGAAGCTTTCTTT. Translated: CASSSSGGSTEAFF. The rearrangement links TRBV28 to TRBJ1-1; TRBD1 matches 7 bases. Germline V gene lookup returns CDR1 MDHEN and CDR2 SYDVKM. The CDR3 is 14 residues long. The V segment lost 4 bases and the J segment 4 bases; nucleotides outside the gene matches: 6. The variable domain in full, with the rest retrieved from reference TRBV28 and TRBJ1-1, is DVKVTQSSRYLVKRTGEKVFLECVQDMDHENMFWYRQDPGLGLRLIYFSYDVKMKEKGDIPEGYSVSREKKERFSLILESASTNQTSMYLCASSSSGGSTEAFFGQGTRLTVV.

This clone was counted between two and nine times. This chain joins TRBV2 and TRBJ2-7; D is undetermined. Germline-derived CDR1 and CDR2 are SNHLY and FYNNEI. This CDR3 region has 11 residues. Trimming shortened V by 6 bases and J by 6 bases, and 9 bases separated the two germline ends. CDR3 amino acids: CASRAVVEQYF. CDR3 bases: TGTGCCAGCAGGGCCGTGGTCGAGCAGTACTTC.

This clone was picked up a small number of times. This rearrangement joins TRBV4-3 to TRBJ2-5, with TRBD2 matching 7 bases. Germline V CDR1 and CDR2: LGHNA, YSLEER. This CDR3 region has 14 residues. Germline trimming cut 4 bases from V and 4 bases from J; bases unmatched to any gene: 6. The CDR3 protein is CASSREGSRETQYF. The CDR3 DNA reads TGCGCCAGCAGCCGGGAGGGAAGTAGAGAGACCCAGTACTTC.

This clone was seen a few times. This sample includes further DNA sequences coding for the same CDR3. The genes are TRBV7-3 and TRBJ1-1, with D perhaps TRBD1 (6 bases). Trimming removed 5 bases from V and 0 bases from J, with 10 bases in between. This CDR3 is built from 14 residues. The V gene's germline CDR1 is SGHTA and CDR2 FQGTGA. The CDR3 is CASSLQGLNTEAFF. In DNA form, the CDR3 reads TGTGCCAGCAGCCTCCAGGGGCTGAACACTGAAGCTTTCTTT. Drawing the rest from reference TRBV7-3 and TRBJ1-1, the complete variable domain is GAGVSQTPSNKVTEKGKYVELRCDPISGHTALYWYRQSLGQGPEFLIYFQGTGAADDSGLPNDRFFAVRPEGSVSTLKIQRTERGDSAVYLCASSLQGLNTEAFFGQGTRLTVV.

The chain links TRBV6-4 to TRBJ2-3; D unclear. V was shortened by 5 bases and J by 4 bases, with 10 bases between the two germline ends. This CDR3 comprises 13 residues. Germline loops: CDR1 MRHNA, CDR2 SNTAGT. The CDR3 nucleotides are TGTGCCAGCAGTAAGTCAGGATCAGATACGCAGTATTTT. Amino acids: CASSKSGSDTQYF.

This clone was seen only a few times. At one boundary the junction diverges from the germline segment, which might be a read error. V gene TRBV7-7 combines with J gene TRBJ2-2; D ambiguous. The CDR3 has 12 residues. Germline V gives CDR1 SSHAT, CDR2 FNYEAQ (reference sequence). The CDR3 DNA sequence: TGTGCTAGCAGACTCAACACCGGGGAGCTGTTTTTT. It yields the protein CASRLNTGELFF.